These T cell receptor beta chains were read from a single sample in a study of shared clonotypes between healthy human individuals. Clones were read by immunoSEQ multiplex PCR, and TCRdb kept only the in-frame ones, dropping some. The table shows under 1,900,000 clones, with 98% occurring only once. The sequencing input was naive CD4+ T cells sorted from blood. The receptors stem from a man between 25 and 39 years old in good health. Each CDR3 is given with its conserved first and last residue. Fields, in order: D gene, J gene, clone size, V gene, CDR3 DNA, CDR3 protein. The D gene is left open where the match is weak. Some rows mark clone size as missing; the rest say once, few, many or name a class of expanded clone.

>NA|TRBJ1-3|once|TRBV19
TGTGCCAGTAGTATCAGGAGCGCTTGGGGCTCTGGAAACACCATATATTTT
CASSIRSAWGSGNTIYF
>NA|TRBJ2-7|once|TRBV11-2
TGTGCCAGCAGCTTAACAGGGCTCGAGCAGTACTTC
CASSLTGLEQYF
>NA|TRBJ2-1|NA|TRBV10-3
TGTGCCACCACCCCCGGGGGTAGCATCAATGAGCAGTTCTTC
CATTPGGSINEQFF
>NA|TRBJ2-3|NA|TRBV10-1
TGCGCCAGCAGTGAGTCGATTCATACGCAGTATTTT
CASSESIHTQYF
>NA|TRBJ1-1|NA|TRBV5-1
TGCGCCAGCAGCACGGTAGGGAATGGGAACACTGAAGCTTTCTTT
CASSTVGNGNTEAFF
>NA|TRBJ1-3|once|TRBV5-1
TGCGCCAGCAGCCAAGACAGCTCTGGAAACACCATATATTTT
CASSQDSSGNTIYF
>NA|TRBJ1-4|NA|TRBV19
TGTGCCAGTAGGGGACTCGGAGGAAAACTGTTTTTT
CASRGLGGKLFF
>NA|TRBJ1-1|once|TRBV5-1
TGCGCCAGCAGCTCTGGACCGATGAACACTGAAGCTTTCTTT
CASSSGPMNTEAFF
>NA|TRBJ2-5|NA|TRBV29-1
TGCAGCGTTGATCCGGGCTCCCAAGAGACCCAGTACTTC
CSVDPGSQETQYF
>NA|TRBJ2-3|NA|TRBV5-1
TGCGCCAGCAGCTTGACTCGAGGTACGGGATGGATCACAGATACGCAGTATTTT
CASSLTRGTGWITDTQYF
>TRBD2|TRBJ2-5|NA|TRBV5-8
TGTGCCAGCAGCTTGGGCGAAAATGCGGGAGGTGAGACCCAGTACTTC
CASSLGENAGGETQYF
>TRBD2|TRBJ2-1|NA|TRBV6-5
TGTGCCAGCAGTTATTCGAGGACTAGCGGGAACAATGAGCAGTTCTTC
CASSYSRTSGNNEQFF
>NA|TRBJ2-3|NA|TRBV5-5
TGTGCCAGCAGCTACCGTGGATCCCCCCTGGATACGCAGTATTTT
CASSYRGSPLDTQYF
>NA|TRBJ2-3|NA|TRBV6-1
TGTGCCAGCAGTGAAGTTCACAGAGATACGCAGTATTTT
CASSEVHRDTQYF
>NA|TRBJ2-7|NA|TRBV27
TGTGCCAGCAGTTTATTTCCGGGACCGTCGCAGTACTTC
CASSLFPGPSQYF
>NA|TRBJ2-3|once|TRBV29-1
TGCAGCGTTTCTAGCACGAGTGGAGATACGCAGTATTTT
CSVSSTSGDTQYF
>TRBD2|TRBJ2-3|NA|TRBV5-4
TGTGCCAGCAGCTTGGTGGGACTAACGACAGATACGCAGTATTTT
CASSLVGLTTDTQYF
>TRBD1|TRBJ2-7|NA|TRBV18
TGTGCCAGCTCATCCGGACAGGGGTCCTACGAGCAGTACTTC
CASSSGQGSYEQYF
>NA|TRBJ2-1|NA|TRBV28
TGTGCCAGCACGGCTATCAATGAGCAGTTCTTC
CASTAINEQFF
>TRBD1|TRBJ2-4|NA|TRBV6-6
TGTGCCAGCAGTTATCAGGGGGCAAACATTCAGTACTTC
CASSYQGANIQYF
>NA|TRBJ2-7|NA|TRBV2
TGTGCCAGCCCGTCGCCCCTAGGAGGCGAGCAGTACTTC
CASPSPLGGEQYF
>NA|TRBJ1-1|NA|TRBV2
TGTGCCAGCAGTGCCGAAGCTTTCTTT
CASSAEAFF
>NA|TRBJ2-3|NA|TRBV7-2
TGTGCCAGCAGCTTAGTTCGGGCGAGCACAGATACGCAGTATTTT
CASSLVRASTDTQYF
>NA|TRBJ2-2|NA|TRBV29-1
TGCAGCGTTTCCGGGACTGCGGAAGTTACCGGGGAGCTGTTTTTT
CSVSGTAEVTGELFF
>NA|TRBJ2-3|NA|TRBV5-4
TGTGCCAGCAGCTCCGGTAGAGCCGGGAGAAGGCTGGATACGCAGTATTTT
CASSSGRAGRRLDTQYF